This T cell receptor beta chain is from a study of blood T cell repertoires in COVID-19. Across the whole study: Researchers got acute and convalescent COVID-19 samples from the United States, Italy and Spain.

Data came from immunoSEQ multiplex PCR; TCRdb stores just in-frame clones and leaves some out. There are 110,000 to 150,000 clones in the sample; around 82% occur only once, and about 6% lies in the top ten. The CDR3 is 15 amino acids. V lost 4 bases, J lost 4 bases, and 5 bases stayed unmatched. The germline V gene has CDR1 SNHLY and CDR2 FYNNEI. Enrollees, 18 to 89 years old, lived in 24 US areas. Assignments of participants to cohorts depended upon their own reported clinical history. In Cohort 3, a recovered donor had either two negative PCRs, clearance, or symptom resolution. This TCR was recovered from a woman aged 45-65 years who had recovered from COVID-19. The V call is TRBV2, the J call TRBJ1-2; 11 bases match TRBD1. The sample was PBMCs or T cells enriched from blood (not recorded which). The CDR3 nucleotides are TGTGCCAGCAGTGCCGGGACAGGGGGAGGCTATGGCTACACCTTC. Protein product: CASSAGTGGGYGYTF.